This TCR beta chain comes out of a study of cytomegalovirus exposure and HLA in healthy donors. Overall study findings and caveats: Rare sequences made up most TCRs, while some public TCRs were found in many donors.

V lost 5 bases, J lost 0 bases, and 4 bases stayed unmatched. The length of the CDR3 is 16 residues. CDR1 is SEHNR, CDR2 FQNEAQ, per germline (reference sequence). Sequencing was performed with immunoSEQ multiplex PCR; in TCRdb, only in-frame clones are kept and a portion is missing. The sample has about 95,000 clones; 85% are singletons. Concerning this clone: What it recognizes is unknown.

The source material was PBMCs. V usage is TRBV7-9 and J usage is TRBJ2-3, with TRBD2 matching over 11 bases. The receptor comes from a man younger than 35 in good health and CMV-seropositive. The CDR3, as DNA: TGTGCCAGCAGCCTGGGACTAGCGGTGAGCACAGATACGCAGTATTTT. Its translation is CASSLGLAVSTDTQYF.